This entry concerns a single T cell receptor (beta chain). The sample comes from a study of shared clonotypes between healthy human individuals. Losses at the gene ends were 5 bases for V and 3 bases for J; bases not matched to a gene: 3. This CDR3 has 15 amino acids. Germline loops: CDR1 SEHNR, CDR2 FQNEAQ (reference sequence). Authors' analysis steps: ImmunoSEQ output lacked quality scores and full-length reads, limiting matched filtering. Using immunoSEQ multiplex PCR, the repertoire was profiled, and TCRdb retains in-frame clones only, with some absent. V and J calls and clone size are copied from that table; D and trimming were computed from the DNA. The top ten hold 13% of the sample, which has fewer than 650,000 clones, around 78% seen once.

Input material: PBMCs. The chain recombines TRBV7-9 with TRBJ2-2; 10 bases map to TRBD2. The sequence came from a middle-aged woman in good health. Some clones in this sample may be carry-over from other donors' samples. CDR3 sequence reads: CASSTSGTYTGELFF. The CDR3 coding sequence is TGTGCCAGCAGCACTAGCGGGACCTACACCGGGGAGCTGTTTTTT.